This T cell receptor (beta chain) stems from a study of blood T cell repertoires in COVID-19. Turning to the study itself: From T cells, B-cell-depleted T cells, or PBMCs came the material, which was cDNA or gDNA.

Measured with immunoSEQ multiplex PCR; TCRdb has only the in-frame clones, and not every one. The repertoire holds about 210,000 clones, with 85% as singletons. Participants, 18 to 89 years old, spanned approximately 26 US areas. Participant-reported clinical history was the basis for cohort assignment. All recovered Cohort 3 donors got two negative PCRs, got clearance, or saw symptom resolution. The germline V and J ends were trimmed by 4 bases and 10 bases, with 11 bases remaining between them. Germline lookup yields CDR1 MNHEY and CDR2 SVGAGI. The length of the CDR3 is 11 residues. The origin of this receptor is a man between 40 and 49 years old who had recovered from COVID-19. The sequenced material came from PBMCs or T cells enriched from blood (not recorded which). J is TRBJ2-7 and V is TRBV6-5, with a possible D match to TRBD1 (5 bases). The CDR3 sequence is CASSLGALQYF. The CDR3 coding sequence is TGTGCCAGCAGTTTAGGGGCCCTTCAGTACTTC.